Shown below are 2 T cell receptor beta chains from a single sample sequenced in a study of metastatic and nonmetastatic thyroid tumors. Prior to thyroid surgery, none of the patients had received any treatment. TCRdb re-called clones via MiXCR from the PCR reads. The repertoire has 35,000 to 40,000 clones, roughly 28% of them found once; the top ten carry 9.5% to 13%. Sequenced sample: blood. Receptor source: a male donor with papillary thyroid cancer or a benign thyroid nodule (not recorded which). Some clones in this sample may be carry-over from other donors' samples.

The chain is built from TRBV10-3 and TRBJ1-2; TRBD1 might be the D (5 bases). The CDR3 loop spans 13 amino acids. Trimming took 0 bases from V and 5 from J, leaving 7 bases between them. From germline, CDR1 is ENHRY and CDR2 SYGVKD. The CDR3 spells CAISESDTYGYTF. The CDR3 DNA sequence: TGTGCCATCAGTGAGTCGGACACTTATGGCTACACCTTC.

This clone was detected a few times. The chain carries TRBV6-1 and TRBJ1-1; D remains ambiguous. The V end lost 7 bases, the J end lost 4 bases, and 13 bases lay between the germline ends. The CDR3 has 13 amino acids. Looked up from germline, CDR1 is MNHNS and CDR2 is SASEGT. The DNA for the CDR3 is TGTGCCAGCATCCTCAAGGACGGCACTGAAGCTTTCTTT. Translated: CASILKDGTEAFF.